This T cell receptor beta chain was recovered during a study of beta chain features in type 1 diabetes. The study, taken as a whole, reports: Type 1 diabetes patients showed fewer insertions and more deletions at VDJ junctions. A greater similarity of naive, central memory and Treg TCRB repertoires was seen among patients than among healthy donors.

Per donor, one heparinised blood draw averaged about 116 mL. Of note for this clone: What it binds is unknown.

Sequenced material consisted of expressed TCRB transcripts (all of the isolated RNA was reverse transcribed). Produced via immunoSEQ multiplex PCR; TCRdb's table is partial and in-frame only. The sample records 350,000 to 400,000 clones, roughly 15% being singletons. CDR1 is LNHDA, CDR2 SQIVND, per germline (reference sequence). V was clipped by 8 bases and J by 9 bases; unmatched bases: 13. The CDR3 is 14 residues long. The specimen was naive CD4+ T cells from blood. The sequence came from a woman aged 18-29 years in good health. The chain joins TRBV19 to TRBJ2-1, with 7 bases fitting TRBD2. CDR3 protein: CASGPAGYHGEQFF. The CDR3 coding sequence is TGTGCCAGTGGACCAGCGGGATACCATGGTGAGCAGTTCTTC.